Listed below are T cell receptor beta chains from one sample, sequenced in a study of shared clonotypes between healthy human individuals. TCRdb's copy holds only in-frame clones and misses some; the assay was immunoSEQ multiplex PCR. The repertoire holds over a million clones, with 95% to 99% as singletons. The specimen sequenced was naive CD4+ T cells sorted from blood. These receptors came from a man aged 25 to 40 in good health. CDR3s include the opening cysteine and the closing phenylalanine or tryptophan.

length: 13
V: TRBV5-1
CDR3: CASSLGFSYEQYF

length: 16
V: TRBV27
CDR3: CASTSFAAWKPGELFF

length: 15
V: TRBV6-5
CDR3: CASRTRGRTYGELFF

length: 18
V: TRBV9
CDR3: CASSVGLAGPGGYNEQFF

length: 16
V: TRBV6-5
CDR3: CASSSRTSSSTDTQYF

length: 15
V: TRBV5-1
CDR3: CASSLAPLNTGELFF

length: 12
V: TRBV6-1
CDR3: CASRFPPDTQYF

length: 12
V: TRBV6-5
CDR3: CASIDQTGELFF

length: 15
V: TRBV7-2
CDR3: CASSRTSGEHYEQYF

length: 15
V: TRBV5-1
CDR3: CASSLLAGGAGELFF

length: 14
V: TRBV6-6
CDR3: CASSPQGSSYEQYF

length: 14
V: TRBV7-9
CDR3: CASSLAGENTEAFF

length: 15
V: TRBV9
CDR3: CASSVAEGMNTEAFF

length: 15
V: TRBV28
CDR3: CASSFSGAINYEQYF

length: 15
V: TRBV21-1
CDR3: CASNPPRRGGETQYF

length: 12
V: TRBV29-1
CDR3: CSVEGGAQEQYF

length: 15
V: TRBV5-4
CDR3: CASSLGGRWDNEQFF

length: 14
V: TRBV5-1
CDR3: CATAPGFLNTEAFF

length: 15
V: TRBV5-8
CDR3: CASSLLTGAGEKLFF

length: 14
V: TRBV4-3
CDR3: CASSQQYRSIEAFF

length: 11
V: TRBV29-1
CDR3: CSVLGADEQFF

length: 19
V: TRBV5-5
CDR3: CASSYDPQGRHRSNQPQHF

length: 13
V: TRBV7-7
CDR3: CASSLGRANEQFF

length: 15
V: TRBV5-1
CDR3: CASSMGQGDTGELFF

length: 15
V: TRBV6-6
CDR3: CASSLYQEVVQPQHF

length: 14
V: TRBV9
CDR3: CASSVATGGYEQYF

length: 16
V: TRBV7-6
CDR3: CASSLGTGGTRGELFF

length: 16
V: TRBV4-1
CDR3: CASSQVQASGRETQYF

length: 12
V: TRBV6-1
CDR3: CASSTRRDTQYF

length: 13
V: TRBV10-2
CDR3: CASNGQTNEKLFF

length: 14
V: TRBV19
CDR3: CATSRLETTYEQYF

length: 15
V: TRBV15
CDR3: CATSIGGVSNQPQHF

length: 15
V: TRBV4-1
CDR3: CASSQGALREETQYF

length: 15
V: TRBV2
CDR3: CASSQIGGDIIPAFF

length: 17
V: TRBV5-4
CDR3: CASSLGGQTSGANVLTF

length: 14
V: TRBV6-5
CDR3: CASSSPGLSYEQYF

length: 15
V: TRBV6-4
CDR3: CASSDDRGRRGEQYF